These T cell receptor beta chains were read from a single sample in a study of STAT3 mutations in large granular lymphocyte leukemia. Sequencing was performed with immunoSEQ multiplex PCR; in TCRdb, only in-frame clones are kept and a portion is missing. The sample carries approximately 15,000 clones, more than 90% recorded once. The sample taken for sequencing was peripheral blood mononuclear cells. These TCRs come from a man between 35 and 55 years old with T-cell large granular lymphocyte leukemia. Some clones in this sample may be carry-over from other donors' samples. The CDR3 runs from the conserved cysteine through the conserved F or W. D genes are given only for firm matches. Only part of the rows carry a size: once, few, many, or a class if the clone is expanded.

length	size	V	J	D	CDR3	DNA
13	NA	TRBV29-1	TRBJ2-7	NA	CSVEGGPSYEQYF	TGCAGCGTTGAAGGAGGGCCCTCCTACGAGCAGTACTTC
15	once	TRBV5-1	TRBJ1-2	TRBD1	CASSGTGESGYGYTF	TGCGCCAGCAGTGGGACAGGGGAGAGTGGCTATGGCTACACCTTC
14	NA	TRBV9	TRBJ2-1	NA	CASSVEMALNEQFF	TGTGCCAGCAGCGTAGAAATGGCCCTCAATGAGCAGTTCTTC
11	NA	TRBV27	TRBJ2-3	NA	CASQGPDTQYF	TGTGCCAGCCAGGGACCAGATACGCAGTATTTT
13	NA	TRBV29-1	TRBJ1-1	NA	CSVVTAQQYEAFF	TGCAGCGTTGTTACAGCTCAGCAATACGAAGCTTTCTTT
17	NA	TRBV5-4	TRBJ2-6	TRBD1	CASSSGQGHSGANVLTF	TGTGCCAGCAGCTCCGGACAGGGCCACTCTGGGGCCAACGTCCTGACTTTC
15	NA	TRBV30	TRBJ2-7	NA	CAWSGPPRGVNEQYF	TGTGCCTGGAGTGGACCCCCAAGGGGAGTAAACGAGCAGTACTTC
13	NA	TRBV9	TRBJ1-2	NA	CASSAPGYYGYTF	TGTGCCAGCAGCGCCCCAGGGTACTATGGCTACACCTTC
16	NA	TRBV18	TRBJ1-5	TRBD1	CASSPQGQGGNQPQHF	TGTGCCAGCTCACCACAGGGACAGGGGGGCAATCAGCCCCAGCATTTT
15	NA	TRBV5-6	TRBJ1-4	NA	CASSYSSLTNEKLFF	TGTGCCAGCAGCTACTCGTCGCTAACTAATGAAAAACTGTTTTTT
13	NA	TRBV18	TRBJ1-1	TRBD1	CASSPGQGTEAFF	TGTGCCAGCTCACCGGGACAGGGCACTGAAGCTTTCTTT
12	NA	TRBV7-2	TRBJ2-7	NA	CASSTDNYEQYF	TGTGCCAGCAGCACGGACAATTACGAGCAGTACTTC
13	NA	TRBV2	TRBJ1-5	NA	CASREDRNQPQHF	TGTGCCAGCAGGGAGGACAGAAATCAGCCCCAGCATTTT
14	NA	TRBV9	TRBJ1-1	NA	CASSPAQVNTEAFF	TGTGCCAGCAGCCCCGCGCAGGTGAACACTGAAGCTTTCTTT
15	NA	TRBV28	TRBJ1-5	NA	CASRLRGAHNQPQHF	TGTGCCAGCAGGTTAAGGGGGGCCCATAATCAGCCCCAGCATTTT
13	NA	TRBV10-3	TRBJ2-7	TRBD1	CAITRDRGPEQYF	TGTGCCATCACCCGGGACAGGGGACCCGAGCAGTACTTC
14	NA	TRBV11-2	TRBJ1-2	NA	CASSLMPTIYGYTF	TGTGCCAGCAGCTTAATGCCGACAATCTATGGCTACACCTTC
12	NA	TRBV11-2	TRBJ1-5	NA	CASSLSGQPQHF	TGTGCCAGCAGCCTTAGTGGTCAGCCCCAGCATTTT
14	NA	TRBV5-1	TRBJ2-7	TRBD2	CASRSGGIPYEQYF	TGCGCCAGCAGGTCGGGGGGGATACCCTACGAGCAGTACTTC
15	NA	TRBV5-4	TRBJ2-1	TRBD2	CASSLASGIYNEQFF	TGTGCCAGCAGCTTGGCTAGCGGGATCTACAATGAGCAGTTCTTC
15	once	TRBV4-1	TRBJ2-3	NA	CASSQVKGGTDTQYF	TGCGCCAGCAGCCAAGTCAAAGGAGGCACAGATACGCAGTATTTT
12	once	TRBV11-2	TRBJ2-7	NA	CASSLDLAEQYF	TGTGCCAGCAGCTTAGATCTAGCCGAGCAGTACTTC
16	NA	TRBV5-1	TRBJ1-4	TRBD1	CASSLGQGWTNEKLFF	TGCGCCAGCAGCTTAGGACAGGGTTGGACTAATGAAAAACTGTTTTTT
14	NA	TRBV6-1	TRBJ1-5	NA	CASSERVYNQPQHF	TGTGCCAGCAGTGAACGGGTATACAATCAGCCCCAGCATTTT
13	NA	TRBV18	TRBJ1-1	NA	CASSPTISREAFF	TGTGCCAGCTCACCGACAATAAGCCGGGAAGCTTTCTTT
11	NA	TRBV28	TRBJ1-4	NA	CAILAGEKLFF	TGTGCCATCCTAGCAGGGGAAAAACTGTTTTTT
15	once	TRBV27	TRBJ2-2	NA	CASSFGGLNTGELFF	TGTGCCAGCAGTTTTGGGGGACTGAACACCGGGGAGCTGTTTTTT
16	NA	TRBV5-1	TRBJ2-2	TRBD1	CASSLQGVLKTGELFF	TGCGCCAGCAGCTTGCAGGGGGTATTGAAGACCGGGGAGCTGTTTTTT
13	NA	TRBV19	TRBJ1-2	NA	CASSYTANYGYTF	TGTGCCAGTAGCTATACAGCTAACTATGGCTACACCTTC
15	NA	TRBV10-2	TRBJ2-7	TRBD1	CASSDQDRGGYEQYF	TGCGCCAGCAGTGATCAGGACAGGGGTGGGTACGAGCAGTACTTC
15	NA	TRBV5-1	TRBJ1-4	NA	CASSLGSGINEKLFF	TGCGCCAGCAGCCTCGGGTCAGGGATTAATGAAAAACTGTTTTTT
14	once	TRBV30	TRBJ1-1	NA	CAWSRRLSNTEAFF	TGTGCCTGGAGTCGGAGACTTTCGAACACTGAAGCTTTCTTT
15	NA	TRBV4-3	TRBJ2-1	NA	CASSQEARSRKGRFF	TGCGCCAGCAGCCAAGAAGCGCGCTCAAGAAAGGGGCGGTTCTTC
15	NA	TRBV11-3	TRBJ2-2	NA	CASSFNPGGTGELFF	TGTGCCAGCAGTTTCAATCCCGGAGGCACCGGGGAGCTGTTTTTT
13	NA	TRBV6-5	TRBJ1-5	NA	CASNEGISQPQHF	TGTGCCAGCAACGAGGGGATAAGTCAGCCCCAGCATTTT
11	NA	TRBV12-1	TRBJ2-7	NA	CARSGTYEQYF	TGTGCCAGGTCCGGGACCTACGAGCAGTACTTC
14	NA	TRBV6-5	TRBJ2-1	TRBD2	CASSYGTSGEEQFF	TGTGCCAGCAGTTACGGGACTAGCGGTGAGGAGCAGTTCTTC
13	NA	TRBV10-3	TRBJ2-7	NA	CAISPGLQEEQYF	TGTGCCATCAGTCCCGGGCTCCAGGAGGAGCAGTACTTC
14	NA	TRBV5-6	TRBJ1-4	TRBD1	CAGSLATGVEKLFF	TGTGCCGGCAGCTTGGCGACAGGGGTCGAAAAACTGTTTTTT
14	once	TRBV6-6	TRBJ2-7	NA	CASSYSAAANEQYF	TGTGCCAGCAGTTACTCGGCGGCAGCGAACGAGCAGTACTTC
14	NA	TRBV30	TRBJ2-1	TRBD2	CAWSAAGRLDEQFF	TGTGCCTGGAGCGCAGCGGGGCGCCTCGATGAGCAGTTCTTC
16	NA	TRBV5-3	TRBJ1-6	TRBD1	CARSGEPGQYNSPLHF	TGTGCCAGAAGCGGAGAACCGGGACAGTATAATTCACCCCTCCACTTT
13	NA	TRBV30	TRBJ1-4	NA	CAWSGGLNEKLFF	TGTGCCTGGAGTGGGGGGCTGAATGAAAAACTGTTTTTT
14	NA	TRBV2	TRBJ2-3	NA	CASISISSTDTQYF	TGTGCCAGCATCTCCATTTCTAGCACAGATACGCAGTATTTT
16	NA	TRBV11-2	TRBJ1-4	NA	CASSLGGRTTNEKLFF	TGTGCCAGCAGCTTAGGGGGCCGGACAACTAATGAAAAACTGTTTTTT
13	NA	TRBV18	TRBJ1-5	NA	CASSPGLGQPQHF	TGTGCCAGCTCACCGGGGTTGGGTCAGCCCCAGCATTTT